These T cell receptor beta chains were read from a single sample in a study of OX40 agonist ivuxolimab in advanced cancers. TCRdb keeps only in-frame clones here, not all; method: immunoSEQ multiplex PCR. Of under 90,000 clones in the sample, around nine tenths were seen once. Sequenced material: CD4+ or CD8+ T cells sorted from blood, taken in a trial of the OX40 agonist ivuxolimab. The receptor set was obtained from an adult with an advanced solid tumor such as melanoma, head and neck, liver or kidney cancer. Each CDR3 is given with its conserved first and last residue. The D gene is left open where the match is weak. Size is omitted from some rows. Given values are once, few, many or a class for expanded clones.

>15|TRBJ2-1|TRBV7-3|TRBD2|-
CASSEVAGGPHEQFF
TGTGCCAGCAGCGAGGTAGCGGGAGGGCCCCATGAGCAGTTCTTC
>14|TRBJ1-3|TRBV4-2|-|once
CASSQDQIGNTIYF
TGTGCCAGCAGCCAAGATCAAATAGGAAACACCATATATTTT
>14|TRBJ2-3|TRBV14|-|-
CASSQASRTDTQYF
TGTGCCAGCAGCCAAGCGTCCCGCACAGATACGCAGTATTTT
>16|TRBJ1-3|TRBV5-1|TRBD1|-
CASSRGTGQAGNTIYF
TGCGCCAGCAGCAGAGGGACAGGCCAGGCAGGAAACACCATATATTTT
>15|TRBJ2-7|TRBV27|-|-
CASSLGVRRTYEQYF
TGTGCCAGCAGTTTAGGTGTCAGAAGGACCTACGAGCAGTACTTC
>16|TRBJ2-1|TRBV18|-|-
CASSPLRRKSYNEQFF
TGTGCCAGCTCACCCCTCCGGCGGAAGTCTTACAATGAGCAGTTCTTC
>16|TRBJ2-2|TRBV11-2|TRBD2|-
CASSLQLAGNTGELFF
TGTGCCAGCAGCTTACAACTAGCGGGAAACACCGGGGAGCTGTTTTTT
>20|TRBJ2-5|TRBV9|TRBD1|-
CASSVAPGIRDRNYQETQYF
TGTGCCAGCAGCGTAGCTCCGGGGATTCGGGACAGAAATTACCAAGAGACCCAGTACTTC
>14|TRBJ1-4|TRBV19|TRBD1|-
CASSLQGGNEKLFF
TGTGCCAGTTCACTACAGGGGGGCAATGAAAAACTGTTTTTT
>14|TRBJ2-5|TRBV5-1|TRBD1|-
CASRPGTVQETQYF
TGCGCCAGCAGACCCGGGACAGTACAAGAGACCCAGTACTTC
>14|TRBJ1-2|TRBV19|TRBD1|few
CASAQGDFLYGYTF
TGTGCCAGTGCCCAGGGGGATTTTCTCTATGGCTACACCTTC
>15|TRBJ1-1|TRBV4-2|-|-
CASSQGSGPNTEAFF
TGTGCCAGCAGCCAGGGGAGCGGGCCAAACACTGAAGCTTTCTTT
>12|TRBJ2-1|TRBV7-8|-|once
CASSPLYNEQFF
TGTGCCAGCAGCCCCCTTTACAATGAGCAGTTCTTC
>14|TRBJ2-7|TRBV5-1|-|-
CASSLGEGAYEQYF
TGCGCCAGCAGCTTGGGCGAAGGAGCCTACGAGCAGTACTTC
>16|TRBJ2-1|TRBV4-3|TRBD2|-
CASSQFGTSGRAWQFF
TGCGCCAGCAGCCAATTCGGGACTAGCGGGAGGGCCTGGCAGTTCTTC
>14|TRBJ2-7|TRBV5-4|TRBD1|-
CASSARGQSYEQYF
TGTGCCAGCAGCGCGAGGGGACAGTCCTACGAGCAGTACTTC
>14|TRBJ2-3|TRBV5-6|-|-
CASSLSPSTDTQYF
TGTGCCAGCAGCTTGAGCCCCAGCACAGATACGCAGTATTTT